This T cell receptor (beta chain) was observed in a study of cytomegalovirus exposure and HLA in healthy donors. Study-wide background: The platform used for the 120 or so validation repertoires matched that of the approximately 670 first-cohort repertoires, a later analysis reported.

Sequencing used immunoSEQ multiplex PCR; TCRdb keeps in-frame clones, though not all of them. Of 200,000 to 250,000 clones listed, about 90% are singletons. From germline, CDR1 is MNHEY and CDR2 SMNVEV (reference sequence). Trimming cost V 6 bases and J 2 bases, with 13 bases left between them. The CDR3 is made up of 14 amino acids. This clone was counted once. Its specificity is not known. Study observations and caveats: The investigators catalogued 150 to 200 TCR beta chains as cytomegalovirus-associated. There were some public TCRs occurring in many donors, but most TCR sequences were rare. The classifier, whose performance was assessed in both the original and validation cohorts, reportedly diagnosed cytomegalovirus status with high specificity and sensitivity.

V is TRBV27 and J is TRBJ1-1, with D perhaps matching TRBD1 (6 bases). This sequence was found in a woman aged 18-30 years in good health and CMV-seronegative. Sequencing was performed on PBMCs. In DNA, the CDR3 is TGTGCCAGCAGGACGGGACAACTAAACACTGAAGCTTTCTTT. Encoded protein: CASRTGQLNTEAFF.